This T cell receptor (beta chain) originates from a study of graft-versus-host responses after intestinal transplantation. About the study: All recipients got anti-thymocyte globulin induction, then tacrolimus and steroids for approximately 3 years. Notes on the study in general: Peak circulating GvH clone levels were associated with early post-transplant HvG declines.

The length of the CDR3 is 14 residues. Trimming stripped 3 bases from V and 4 bases from J, with 10 bases between. Germline V gene sequence: CDR1 SGHRS, CDR2 YFSETQ. In regard to this clone: Its antigen is currently unknown.

Clones were sequenced by immunoSEQ multiplex PCR, and TCRdb holds only the in-frame ones, with some missing. The sample carries roughly 56,000 clones, about 90% recorded once. The clonotype comes from a human patient who received an intestinal transplant, so some T cells may come from the graft donor. The sample here was PBMCs, taken less than 130 days after intestinal transplantation. The chain joins TRBV5-1 to TRBJ2-2; perhaps TRBD2 as D (6 bases). Written as DNA, the CDR3 is TGCGCCAGCAGCTCGGAGGGACCCACCGGGGAGCTGTTTTTT. It yields the protein CASSSEGPTGELFF.